This T cell receptor beta chain originates from a study of cytotoxic CD8 clonotypes in ibrutinib-treated CLL (dated by TCRdb to the early 2020s). Turning to the overall study: The cohort was composed of 10 to 11 relapsed/refractory and roughly 16 treatment-naive patients; IGHV unmutated status was identified in some 17 patients. Partial responses were observed in approximately 24 patients and complete responses in 2; after a median follow-up of about 69 months, remission was maintained in 15 or so patients and progression was observed in approximately 12. Response samples were obtained after a median of 12 months of treatment, with a range of about 6 to 36 months. On average, each sample had about 250,000 productive templates and approximately 100,000 productive rearrangements. Longitudinal samples were obtainable from 26 of the 86 participants in the trial. Cryopreserved peripheral blood mononuclear cells were obtained before treatment, at response, and at either sustained remission or disease progression. Patients were still on ibrutinib when every remission and progressive disease sample was collected. Study-wide findings and limitations: Public clonotypes were rare and either contracted or stayed stable during treatment, and the rise in clonality at ibrutinib response reflected the expansion of private clonotypes. Baseline clonality exceeded that of age-matched healthy donors and correlated strongly with circulating CD8+ T-cell counts. Sustained-remission and progressing patients did not have matched sampling times, and lymph node repertoires were not examined. At ibrutinib response clonality went up, during sustained remission it held steady, and at progression it dropped back toward baseline.

The goal of deep resolution MiSeq sequencing was a depth between 1 in 1 million and 1 in 200,000 T cells, and coverage averaged 10x per clonotype. The immunoSEQ hsTCRB Kit was used to generate TCR beta libraries. The original methods were these. Data were analyzed with ImmunoSEQ Data Assistant and ImmunoSEQ Analyzer, with V, D and J genes assigned per IMGT definitions. Clonality, which ranges from 0 to 1, was calculated by subtracting the normalized Shannon entropy of productive rearrangement frequencies from one. Only overrepresented clonotypes making up at least 0.05% of each patient's repertoire were included in the public clonotype analysis. Around 13 age-matched healthy donor repertoires from immuneACCESS were used as controls for clonality. Drawn from immuneACCESS, this table holds only the in-frame rearrangements with V and J called that TCRdb kept. Clones are partly lost; checked studies trace under half to an unresolved V gene and leave the rest unexplained. That table is the source of V, J and clone size, and D and trimming were worked out from the DNA. Within this sample are about 140,000 clones, with about 91% of them counted one time only. The top ten clones comprise 10% to 12% of the sample.

About this clone itself: Its antigen target is currently unknown. The junction shows a germline mismatch at one end, possibly a read error.

Explained via the paper, the time point label denotes: 12 to 13 months on ibrutinib. For TCR beta library preparation, roughly 2.2 micrograms of genomic DNA was extracted from cryopreserved PBMCs. High-throughput TCR beta sequencing was performed on longitudinal blood samples from CLL patients receiving ibrutinib monotherapy. The patients took part in an open-label, single-center phase 2 trial of ibrutinib monotherapy. The CDR3 sequence holds 14 residues, the cysteine and phenylalanine included. The sequence is cut down to CDR3 DNA, 42 bases in frame from base 1. Reading the germline V gene gives CDR1 MNHEY and CDR2 SVGAGI.

The material sequenced was PBMCs, taken after 12 months of ibrutinib treatment. The V gene is TRBV6-5 and the J gene is TRBJ2-7; TRBD1 might be the D gene, on 6 matching bases. The sequence was obtained from a human donor with chronic lymphocytic leukemia. The DNA reads TGTGCCAGCAGCACGAGCTCCGGGACACTGGGCAGGATCTTC. This encodes CASSTSSGTLGRIF.